The 26 T cell receptor beta chains below all came from one sample that was sequenced in a study of blood T cell repertoires in COVID-19. Produced via immunoSEQ multiplex PCR; TCRdb's table is partial and in-frame only. In the table there are under 250,000 clones, about 91% of which are singletons. Sequenced sample: peripheral blood. These receptors originate from a man older than 75 with acute or convalescent COVID-19.

Details on this clone: Additional DNA sequences in this sample encode the identical CDR3. The V gene is TRBV5-1, the J gene TRBJ1-2, with 8 bases fitting TRBD1. Germline lookup yields CDR1 SGHRS and CDR2 YFSETQ. There are 14 residues in the CDR3. Trimming took 3 bases from V and 4 from J; bases not matched to a gene: 5. Here the CDR3 DNA reads TGCGCCAGCAGCTCCGGACAGGGATCCTATGGCTACACCTTC. The encoded protein is CASSSGQGSYGYTF.

This chain connects TRBV3-1 (or the pseudogene TRBV3-2) to TRBJ1-5; TRBD1 matches 9 bases. Germline lookup yields CDR1 LGHDT and CDR2 YNNKEL (reference sequence). The CDR3 is made up of 15 amino acids. The V segment lost 0 bases and the J segment 5 bases; nucleotides outside the gene matches: 2. CDR3 protein: CASSQDGDRDQPQHF. CDR3 sequence (DNA): TGTGCCAGCAGCCAAGATGGGGACAGGGATCAGCCCCAGCATTTT.

Remarks on this clone: This same CDR3 is encoded by further DNA sequences in the sample. In DNA form, the CDR3 reads TGTGCCAGCAGCCTCAGAGAGGGCACTGAAGCTTTCTTT. Its protein product is CASSLREGTEAFF. The chain recombines TRBV12-3 or TRBV12-4 with TRBJ1-1; D not certain. The ends were cut back, 6 bases at V and 4 bases at J, with 12 bases in the middle. The CDR3 is 13 amino acids.

The rearrangement joins TRBV6-2 or TRBV6-3 to TRBJ2-6; no firm D call. The germline V gene has CDR1 MNHEY and CDR2 SVGEGT. Trimming took 2 bases from V and 0 from J, leaving 8 bases between them. The CDR3 extends over 16 amino acids. CDR3 loop: CASSYAEFSGANVLTF. The CDR3 nucleotides are TGTGCCAGCAGTTACGCTGAGTTCTCTGGGGCCAACGTCCTGACTTTC.

This clone was counted between two and nine times. The gene calls are TRBV28 and TRBJ2-2; 7 nucleotides match TRBD2. The CDR3 is 16 amino acids. Germline CDR1 is MDHEN and CDR2 is SYDVKM. The trim removed 7 bases at V and 5 bases at J, leaving 13 bases unmatched. The CDR3 protein is CASTLRGGSITGELFF. Here the CDR3 DNA reads TGTGCCAGCACCCTTAGGGGAGGGAGTATAACCGGGGAGCTGTTTTTT.

The V call is TRBV3-1 (or the pseudogene TRBV3-2), the J call TRBJ1-1; D is ambiguous. This CDR3 has 15 amino acids. Germline V lookup: CDR1 LGHDT, CDR2 YNNKEL (reference sequence). Trimming took 0 bases from V and 1 from J, leaving 9 bases between them. CDR3 in DNA: TGTGCCAGCAGCCAAGATCTCCGGGAGAACACTGAAGCTTTCTTT. Its protein is CASSQDLRENTEAFF.

The chain employs TRBV3-1 (or the pseudogene TRBV3-2) and TRBJ2-3; D gene uncertain. Germline V lookup: CDR1 LGHDT, CDR2 YNNKEL (reference sequence). V was cut by 0 bases and J by 0 bases, with 7 bases left in between. This CDR3 is built from 15 residues. CDR3 amino acids: CASSQEQQSTDTQYF. The DNA for the CDR3 is TGTGCCAGCAGCCAAGAGCAACAGAGCACAGATACGCAGTATTTT.

This clone was counted a few times. This chain joins TRBV2 and TRBJ1-1, with 7 bases fitting TRBD1. The CDR3 sequence is 15 residues long. Germline-derived CDR1 and CDR2 are SNHLY and FYNNEI. Unmatched junction bases numbered 12, after V lost 6 bases and J lost 5 bases. In nucleotides, the CDR3 is TGTGCCAGCAGCCTTGGGCCCACAGGGGTAACTGAAGCTTTCTTT. Protein: CASSLGPTGVTEAFF.

This chain connects TRBV4-3 to TRBJ2-2; a weak D match, TRBD1 (6 bases). V was clipped by 3 bases and J by 4 bases, with 18 bases between them. Germline V gives CDR1 LGHNA, CDR2 YSLEER. The CDR3 length is 17 residues. The CDR3 DNA follows: TGCGCCAGCAGCCACGACTCAAATACAGGGAGCACCGGGGAGCTGTTTTTT. This translates into CASSHDSNTGSTGELFF.

This chain connects TRBV4-1 to TRBJ1-2, with a possible D match to TRBD1 (5 bases). The CDR3 loop spans 13 amino acids. V was shortened by 4 bases and J by 5 bases, with 11 bases between the two germline ends. Germline loops: CDR1 MGHRA, CDR2 YSYEKL. The CDR3 protein is CASSPSRGYGYTF. The CDR3 region has the DNA TGCGCCAGCAGCCCTTCCCGGGGGTATGGCTACACCTTC.

V gene TRBV4-1 combines with J gene TRBJ1-2; D is perhaps TRBD1 (6 bases). V gave up 1 base and J gave up 4 bases, with 13 bases separating them. CDR1 is MGHRA, CDR2 YSYEKL, per germline. The CDR3 is made up of 15 amino acids. The CDR3 spells CASSQVGTTGYGYTF. CDR3 nucleotides: TGCGCCAGCAGCCAAGTTGGTACGACAGGCTATGGCTACACCTTC.

Note on this clone: At one end, the junction sequence differs from germline, possibly due to a read error. V is TRBV5-1 and J is TRBJ2-3; 7 nucleotides align to TRBD1. The germline CDR1 and CDR2 sequences are SGHRS and YFSETQ. There are 15 residues in the CDR3. Here the CDR3 DNA reads TGCGCCAGCAGTTTGGGACAGATCAGCGCAGATACGCAGTATTTT. Amino acids: CASSLGQISADTQYF.

CDR3 sequence (DNA): TGTGCCAGCAGTTGGGACAGGGTTAATGAGCAGTTCTTC. It translates to CASSWDRVNEQFF. V is TRBV6-6 and J is TRBJ2-1; TRBD1 agrees at 9 bases. V shed 4 bases, J shed 7 bases, and the junction held 2 bases outside the gene matches. The CDR3 totals 13 residues. Germline V gives CDR1 MNHNY, CDR2 SVGAGI (reference sequence).

This clone came up once. The rearrangement links TRBV27 to TRBJ1-4; D possibly corresponds to TRBD1 (5 bases). CDR3 length equals 18 residues. Looked up from germline, CDR1 is MNHEY and CDR2 is SMNVEV (reference sequence). The V end lost 8 bases, the J end lost 0 bases, and 22 bases lay between the germline ends. The DNA of the CDR3 is TGTGCCAGCGGACCTTTTCGGCGCCTGACAGCAACTAATGAAAAACTGTTTTTT. It yields the protein CASGPFRRLTATNEKLFF.

A few counts support this clone. DNA for the CDR3: TGTGCCAGCTCCAGGACTAGCGGGAGTGGGGGTGAGCAGTTCTTC. Residues: CASSRTSGSGGEQFF. The chain uses TRBV7-9 and TRBJ2-1; 13 positions match TRBD2. Germline CDR1 SEHNR, CDR2 FQNEAQ (reference sequence). Trimming removed 8 bases from V and 9 bases from J; junction bases left unmatched: 10. The CDR3 extends over 15 amino acids.

The rearrangement joins TRBV9 to TRBJ2-5; 7 nucleotides agree with TRBD2. The trim removed 0 bases at V and 7 bases at J, leaving 6 bases unmatched. CDR3 length equals 14 residues. Germline V gene data show CDR1 as SGDLS and CDR2 as YYNGEE. The CDR3 DNA reads TGTGCCAGCAGCGTAGGGGACTATTCCGGGACCCAGTACTTC. This sequence encodes CASSVGDYSGTQYF.

V is TRBV29-1 and J is TRBJ2-1; tentatively, D is TRBD1 (6 bases). Germline V gene sequence: CDR1 SQVTM, CDR2 ANQGSEA. The CDR3 runs 13 residues. The germline V and J ends were trimmed by 3 bases and 8 bases, with 14 bases remaining between them. The CDR3 protein is CSVDRGVGHEQFF. The CDR3 DNA follows: TGCAGCGTTGACAGGGGCGTAGGGCATGAGCAGTTCTTC.

This chain links TRBV11-2 with TRBJ1-6, with TRBD1 matching 8 bases. CDR3 length equals 16 residues. The ends lost 1 base at V and 4 bases at J; junction bases unmatched: 3. The V gene's germline CDR1 is SGHAT and CDR2 FQNNGV. The CDR3 protein is CASSLADRGYNSPLHF. Here the CDR3 DNA reads TGTGCCAGCAGCTTAGCAGACAGGGGATATAATTCACCCCTCCACTTT.

The V and J genes are TRBV5-1 and TRBJ1-1; possibly TRBD1 for D (6 bases). This CDR3 comprises 15 residues. Trimming stripped 4 bases from V and 1 base from J, with 14 bases between. Looked up from germline, CDR1 is SGHRS and CDR2 is YFSETQ. The DNA for the CDR3 is TGCGCCAGCAGCCGCGGGGGGCCGGAGAACACTGAAGCTTTCTTT. It translates to CASSRGGPENTEAFF.

The rearrangement uses TRBV25-1 and TRBJ1-6, with D tentatively TRBD1 (5 bases). The germline V gene has CDR1 MGHDK and CDR2 SYGVNS. The ends were cut back, 4 bases at V and 2 bases at J, with 12 bases in the middle. The CDR3 sequence is 16 residues long. CDR3 sequence (DNA): TGTGCCAGCAGTGGTGGAGCAGGGACCTATAATTCACCCCTCCACTTT. It yields the protein CASSGGAGTYNSPLHF. Full variable domain (remainder filled in from reference TRBV25-1 and TRBJ1-6): EADIYQTPRYLVIGTGKKITLECSQTMGHDKMYWYQQDPGMELHLIHYSYGVNSTEKGDLSSESTVSRIRTEHFPLTLESARPSHTSQYLCASSGGAGTYNSPLHFGNGTRLTVT.

The genes are TRBV6-5 and TRBJ1-1; TRBD1 matches 7 bases. The germline V gene encodes CDR1 MNHEY and CDR2 SVGAGI. V gave up 5 bases and J gave up 2 bases; unmatched junction bases: 5. This CDR3 contains 14 residues. The CDR3 nucleotides read TGTGCCAGCAGTAATCGACAGGGTAACACTGAAGCTTTCTTT. It specifies CASSNRQGNTEAFF.

The rearrangement links TRBV2 to TRBJ1-4, with D unresolved. The CDR3 loop spans 12 amino acids. Germline CDR1 reads SNHLY; CDR2 reads FYNNEI. With 7 bases removed from V and 4 bases from J, the gap between germline ends came to 7 bases. The CDR3 coding sequence is TGTGCCAGCAAACAGAATAATGAAAAACTGTTTTTT. Translated, it gives CASKQNNEKLFF.

This rearrangement joins TRBV5-6 to TRBJ2-3; TRBD2 matches at 8 bases. Germline values: CDR1 SGHDT, CDR2 YYEEEE. The CDR3 runs 15 residues. The V gene end was trimmed by 6 bases and the J gene end by 0 bases; junction bases not matched to a gene: 6. The DNA of the CDR3 is TGTGCCAGCACCCAACGGGGGGGCAGCACAGATACGCAGTATTTT. Translated: CASTQRGGSTDTQYF.

The rearrangement joins TRBV10-3 to TRBJ2-7, with D maybe TRBD2 (5 bases). Germline CDR1 reads ENHRY; CDR2 reads SYGVKD. The V and J ends lost 3 bases and 5 bases respectively, with 17 bases between them. This CDR3 has 15 residues. CDR3 residues: CAISDGSGGLNEQYF. For the CDR3, the DNA is TGTGCCATCAGTGATGGTTCGGGCGGGCTCAACGAGCAGTACTTC.

The chain employs TRBV5-1 and TRBJ1-1, with D possibly being TRBD1 (6 bases). Germline assignment: CDR1 SGHRS and CDR2 YFSETQ. Deletions cut 3 bases from V and 2 bases from J, with 14 bases between. The CDR3 has 15 amino acids. The CDR3 nucleotides are TGCGCCAGCAGCTCAACGGCACAGGGCAACACTGAAGCTTTCTTT. It yields the protein CASSSTAQGNTEAFF.

The CDR3 DNA is TGTGCCAGCAGCCCACCTTCGGTTGGGGAGCTGTTTTTT. Its protein product is CASSPPSVGELFF. The V and J genes are TRBV28 and TRBJ2-2; D call uncertain. CDR1 is MDHEN, CDR2 SYDVKM, per germline. The CDR3 extends over 13 amino acids. Trimming stripped 6 bases from V and 8 bases from J, with 13 bases between.